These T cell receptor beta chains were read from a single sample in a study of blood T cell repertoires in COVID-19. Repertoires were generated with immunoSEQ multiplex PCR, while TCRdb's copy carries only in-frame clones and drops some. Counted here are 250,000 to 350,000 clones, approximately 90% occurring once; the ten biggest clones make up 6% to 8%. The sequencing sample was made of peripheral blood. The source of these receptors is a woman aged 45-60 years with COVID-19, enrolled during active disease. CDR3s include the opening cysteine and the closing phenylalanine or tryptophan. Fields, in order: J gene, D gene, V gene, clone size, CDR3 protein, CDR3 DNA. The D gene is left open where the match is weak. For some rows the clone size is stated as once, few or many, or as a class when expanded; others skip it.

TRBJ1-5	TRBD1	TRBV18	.	CASSAGTGGRQPQHF	TGTGCCAGCTCTGCCGGGACAGGTGGTCGTCAGCCCCAGCATTTT
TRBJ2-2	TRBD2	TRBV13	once	CASSLGRLAGGYTGELFF	TGTGCCAGCAGCTTAGGGCGACTAGCGGGAGGGTACACCGGGGAGCTGTTTTTT
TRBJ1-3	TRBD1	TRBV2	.	CASKKTGLSSGNTIYF	TGTGCCAGCAAAAAGACAGGGTTAAGCTCTGGAAACACCATATATTTT
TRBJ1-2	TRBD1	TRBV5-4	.	CASSSGTVAWRYTF	TGTGCCAGCAGCTCCGGGACAGTCGCCTGGCGCTACACCTTC
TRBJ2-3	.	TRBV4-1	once	CASSHKGAGTDTQYF	TGCGCCAGCAGCCATAAGGGCGCGGGGACAGATACGCAGTATTTT
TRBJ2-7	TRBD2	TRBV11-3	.	CASSARTSGRVAGGYEQYF	TGTGCCAGCAGCGCGCGGACTAGCGGGAGGGTCGCGGGAGGCTACGAGCAGTACTTC
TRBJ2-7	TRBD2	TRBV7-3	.	CASSLGAAGGYEQYF	TGTGCCAGCAGCTTAGGAGCGGCGGGAGGGTACGAGCAGTACTTC
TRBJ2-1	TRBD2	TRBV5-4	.	CASSSGTSFYNEQFF	TGTGCCAGCAGTTCCGGGACTAGCTTTTACAATGAGCAGTTCTTC
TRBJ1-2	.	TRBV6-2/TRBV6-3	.	CASSTTALGNYGYTF	TGTGCCAGCAGTACGACAGCTCTGGGCAACTATGGCTACACCTTC
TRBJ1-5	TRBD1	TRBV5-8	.	CASSPPLTGGNQPQHF	TGTGCCAGCAGCCCCCCCTTGACAGGGGGAAATCAGCCCCAGCATTTT
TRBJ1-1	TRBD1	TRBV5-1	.	CASSPFTGGTEAFF	TGCGCCAGCAGCCCTTTTACAGGGGGCACTGAAGCTTTCTTT
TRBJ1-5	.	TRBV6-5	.	CASSDSRNQPQHF	TGTGCCAGCAGTGACTCCAGAAATCAGCCCCAGCATTTT
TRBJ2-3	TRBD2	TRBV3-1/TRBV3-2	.	CASRKWTSNTHADTQYF	TGTGCCAGCCGAAAATGGACTAGCAACACGCACGCAGATACGCAGTATTTT
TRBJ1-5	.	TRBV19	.	CATQGNQPQHF	TGTGCCACCCAGGGTAATCAGCCCCAGCATTTT
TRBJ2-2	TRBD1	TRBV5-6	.	CASSIPTGVSTGELFF	TGTGCCAGCAGCATCCCGACAGGGGTGAGCACCGGGGAGCTGTTTTTT
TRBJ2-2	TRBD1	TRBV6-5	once	CASAQDRGRTGELFF	TGTGCCAGCGCTCAGGACAGGGGGCGGACCGGGGAGCTGTTTTTT
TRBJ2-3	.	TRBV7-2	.	CASSWNRDTDTQYF	TGTGCCAGCAGCTGGAACAGGGACACAGATACGCAGTATTTT
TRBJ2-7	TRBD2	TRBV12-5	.	CASGRTSGSPYEQYF	TGTGCTAGTGGTCGGACTAGCGGGAGTCCCTACGAGCAGTACTTC
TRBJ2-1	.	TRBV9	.	CASSVDGSGYNEQFF	TGTGCCAGCAGCGTAGATGGGTCGGGGTACAATGAGCAGTTCTTC
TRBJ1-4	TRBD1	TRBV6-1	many	CASSEGDRGGEKLFF	TGTGCCAGCAGTGAAGGGGACAGGGGCGGTGAAAAACTGTTTTTT
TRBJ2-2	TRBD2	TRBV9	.	CASSVESSGKVGELFF	TGTGCCAGCAGCGTAGAGAGTAGCGGGAAGGTCGGGGAGCTGTTTTTT
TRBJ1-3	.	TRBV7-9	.	CASRGGSGNTIYF	TGTGCCAGCCGGGGAGGCTCTGGAAACACCATATATTTT
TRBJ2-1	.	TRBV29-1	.	CSVDSLQADEQFF	TGCAGCGTTGACTCTCTCCAAGCCGATGAGCAGTTCTTC
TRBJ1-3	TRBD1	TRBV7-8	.	CASSPDRGLSGNTIYF	TGTGCCAGCAGCCCCGACAGGGGGCTCTCTGGAAACACCATATATTTT
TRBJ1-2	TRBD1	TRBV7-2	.	CASSPDRAYGYTF	TGTGCCAGCAGCCCAGACAGGGCCTATGGCTACACCTTC
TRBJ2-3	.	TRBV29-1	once	CSVDGGTDTQYF	TGCAGCGTTGATGGGGGGACAGATACGCAGTATTTT
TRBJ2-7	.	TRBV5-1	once	CASNPVGYLLDYEQYF	TGCGCCAGCAACCCGGTCGGGTACCTTTTGGACTACGAGCAGTACTTC
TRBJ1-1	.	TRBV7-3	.	CASSLGPRAAEAFF	TGTGCCAGCAGCTTAGGCCCCAGGGCCGCTGAAGCTTTCTTT
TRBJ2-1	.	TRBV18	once	CASSTFGAEQFF	TGTGCCAGCTCAACCTTTGGAGCTGAGCAGTTCTTC
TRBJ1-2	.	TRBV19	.	CASSMVADRGYTF	TGTGCCAGTAGTATGGTGGCAGATCGCGGCTACACCTTC
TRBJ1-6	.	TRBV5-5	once	CASSSTRGSPLHF	TGTGCCAGCAGCTCGACCCGAGGGTCACCCCTCCACTTT
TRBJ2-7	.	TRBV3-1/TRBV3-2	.	CASSQDLPGVGVGRQYF	TGTGCCAGCAGCCAAGATCTTCCGGGGGTTGGGGTTGGGCGGCAGTACTTC
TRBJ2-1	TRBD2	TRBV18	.	CASSPQLAGGSSSYNEQFF	TGTGCCAGCTCACCGCAACTAGCGGGAGGGTCGAGCTCCTACAATGAGCAGTTCTTC
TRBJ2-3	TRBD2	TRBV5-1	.	CASGTSGLRSPDTQYF	TGCGCCAGCGGGACTAGCGGGCTTCGGTCCCCAGATACGCAGTATTTT
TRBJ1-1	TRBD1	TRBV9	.	CASSVSAGGTDTEAFF	TGTGCCAGCAGCGTATCCGCAGGGGGTACGGACACTGAAGCTTTCTTT
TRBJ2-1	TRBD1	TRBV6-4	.	CASSVGTEKGNEQFF	TGTGCCAGCAGTGTTGGGACAGAAAAGGGCAATGAGCAGTTCTTC
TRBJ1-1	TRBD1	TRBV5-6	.	CASSSGTVKAFF	TGTGCCAGCAGCTCGGGGACAGTCAAAGCTTTCTTT
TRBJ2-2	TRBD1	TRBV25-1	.	CASSALGQGPNTGELFF	TGTGCCAGCAGTGCCCTAGGACAGGGCCCGAACACCGGGGAGCTGTTTTTT
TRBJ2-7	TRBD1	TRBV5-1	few	CASSDTGGPYEQYF	TGCGCCAGCAGCGACACAGGGGGCCCCTACGAGCAGTACTTC
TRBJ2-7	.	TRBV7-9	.	CASSLGSPHEQYF	TGTGCCAGCAGCTTAGGTAGTCCCCACGAGCAGTACTTC
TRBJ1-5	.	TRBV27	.	CASSRTDQPQHF	TGTGCCAGCAGTCGGACAGATCAGCCCCAGCATTTT
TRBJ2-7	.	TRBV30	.	CAWSVGASEQYF	TGTGCCTGGAGTGTAGGGGCGAGCGAGCAGTACTTC
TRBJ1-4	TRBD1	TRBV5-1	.	CASSWGDSYNEKLFF	TGCGCCAGCAGCTGGGGGGACAGCTATAATGAAAAACTGTTTTTT
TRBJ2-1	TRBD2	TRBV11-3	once	CASSLSLAGASSYNEQFF	TGTGCCAGCAGCTTGAGTCTAGCGGGCGCAAGCTCCTACAATGAGCAGTTCTTC
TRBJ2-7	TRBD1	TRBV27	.	CASSFLGTGVPYEQYF	TGTGCCAGCAGTTTCCTTGGGACAGGGGTGCCCTACGAGCAGTACTTC
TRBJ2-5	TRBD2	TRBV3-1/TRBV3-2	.	CASSQDRGAGNQETQYF	TGTGCCAGCAGCCAAGATCGAGGAGCGGGGAACCAAGAGACCCAGTACTTC
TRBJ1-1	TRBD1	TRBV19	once	CASSSAVGTGNTEAFF	TGTGCCAGTAGTTCCGCGGTAGGGACAGGGAACACTGAAGCTTTCTTT
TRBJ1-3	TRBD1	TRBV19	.	CASSGQGASGNTIYF	TGTGCCAGTAGCGGACAGGGGGCCTCTGGAAACACCATATATTTT
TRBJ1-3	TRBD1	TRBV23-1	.	CASSQRDRGWGTSGNTIYF	TGCGCCAGCAGTCAACGGGACAGGGGTTGGGGCACTTCTGGAAACACCATATATTTT
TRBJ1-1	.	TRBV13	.	CASSLDGRMNTEAFF	TGTGCCAGCAGCTTAGATGGCAGGATGAACACTGAAGCTTTCTTT
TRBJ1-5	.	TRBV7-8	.	CASSLEGLYSNQPQHF	TGTGCCAGCAGCTTAGAGGGACTCTATAGCAATCAGCCCCAGCATTTT
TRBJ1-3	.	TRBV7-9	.	CASSRVTSGNTIYF	TGTGCCAGCAGTCGCGTTACCTCTGGAAACACCATATATTTT
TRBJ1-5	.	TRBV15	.	CATSGIQGGPQHF	TGTGCCACCAGCGGAATTCAGGGAGGACCCCAGCATTTT
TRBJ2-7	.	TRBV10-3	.	CASRGSGSFLKQYF	TGTGCCAGCCGCGGGTCGGGGTCCTTCCTCAAGCAGTACTTC
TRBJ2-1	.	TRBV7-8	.	CASSSSTGHNEQFF	TGTGCCAGCAGCTCGAGTACTGGGCACAATGAGCAGTTCTTC